The rows below give T cell receptor beta chains drawn from one sample of a study of cytomegalovirus exposure and HLA in healthy donors. Clones were sequenced by immunoSEQ multiplex PCR, and TCRdb holds only the in-frame ones, with some missing. The sample lists approximately 150,000 clones; around two thirds were seen once. The sample taken for sequencing was PBMCs. These receptors all come from a young man in good health and CMV-seropositive. Both conserved end residues are part of each CDR3. The D gene is left open where the match is weak. Clone size appears in some rows only: once, few, many, or a class for an expanded clone.

J gene	D gene	clone size	V gene	CDR3 DNA	CDR3 protein
TRBJ2-1	-	-	TRBV7-9	TGTGCCAGCAGCCAAATTAGTCAGCAATGGCTAGACAATGAGCAGTTCTTC	CASSQISQQWLDNEQFF
TRBJ2-3	-	-	TRBV7-8	TGTGCCAGCAGCTTAAAGTTTCGGGGATATCCTTCTGCACAAGATACGCAGTATTTT	CASSLKFRGYPSAQDTQYF
TRBJ2-5	TRBD2	-	TRBV7-8	TGTGCCAGCAGCTTACCGACTAGCGGGGTCTTTAGAGAGACCCAGTACTTC	CASSLPTSGVFRETQYF
TRBJ1-5	-	-	TRBV19	TGTGCCAGTAGTATACCTCGGGCCCAACAGGGTCAGCCCCAGCATTTT	CASSIPRAQQGQPQHF
TRBJ2-1	TRBD2	-	TRBV7-7	TGTGCCAGCAGCCCAGGACTAGCGGGAGTTGTTGAGCAGTTCTTC	CASSPGLAGVVEQFF
TRBJ1-1	-	-	TRBV6-5	TGTGCCAGCACAGGTTACACTGAAGCTTTCTTT	CASTGYTEAFF
TRBJ1-1	-	-	TRBV30	TGTGCCTGGAGTATAGTCCCCGGTGAAGCTTTCTTT	CAWSIVPGEAFF
TRBJ1-1	-	-	TRBV6-1	TGTGCCAGCAGCCGGTCCCGGGACACTGAAGCTTTCTTT	CASSRSRDTEAFF
TRBJ2-4	-	-	TRBV9	TGTGCCAGCAGCGTCTCTAGCGCCAAAAACATTCAGTACTTC	CASSVSSAKNIQYF
TRBJ2-3	TRBD1	-	TRBV6-5	TGTGCCAGCAGTCCTCCCGGACAGGGCGAGGATACGCAGTATTTT	CASSPPGQGEDTQYF
TRBJ2-3	TRBD2	once	TRBV12-5	TGTGCTAGTGGTTACACCATACTAGCGGGACAACCCACAGATACGCAGTATTTT	CASGYTILAGQPTDTQYF
TRBJ2-2	TRBD2	few	TRBV28	TGTGCCAGCAGCCCAACCGAACCTAGACTAGCGGGTGCCGGGGAGCTGTTTTTT	CASSPTEPRLAGAGELFF
TRBJ2-5	-	-	TRBV6-1	TGTGCCAGCAGTGAAGCTTCGGGTCGCGGGTCCCAGGAGACCCAGTACTTC	CASSEASGRGSQETQYF
TRBJ2-2	-	few	TRBV4-1	TGCGCCAGCAGCCAAGTCTTACAGCCATCAACCGGGGAGCTGTTTTTT	CASSQVLQPSTGELFF
TRBJ2-1	TRBD2	medium-sized	TRBV6-5	TGTGCCAGCAGTTTAGCGGGGGTTGGGGAGTTCTTC	CASSLAGVGEFF
TRBJ2-2	TRBD1	-	TRBV13	TGTGCCAGCAGCTTAGAGGGGCAGGGGGTAAACACCGGGGAGCTGTTTTTT	CASSLEGQGVNTGELFF
TRBJ1-2	TRBD1	-	TRBV5-6	TGTGCCAGCAGCTTGCTTGGTCAGGGGGATAACTATGGCTACACCTTC	CASSLLGQGDNYGYTF
TRBJ2-5	TRBD1	-	TRBV11-2	TGTGCCAGCAACGACATCAGGGGGCTCGAGACCCAGTACTTC	CASNDIRGLETQYF
TRBJ2-2	-	-	TRBV14	TGTGCCAGCAGCCAAGAGAGGAAAGCTAGCTCCTTGGAGGCCGGGGAGCTGTTTTTT	CASSQERKASSLEAGELFF
TRBJ1-1	-	-	TRBV5-8	TGTGCCAGCAGCTCAGGACAGCCGAAGAACACTGAAGCTTTCTTT	CASSSGQPKNTEAFF